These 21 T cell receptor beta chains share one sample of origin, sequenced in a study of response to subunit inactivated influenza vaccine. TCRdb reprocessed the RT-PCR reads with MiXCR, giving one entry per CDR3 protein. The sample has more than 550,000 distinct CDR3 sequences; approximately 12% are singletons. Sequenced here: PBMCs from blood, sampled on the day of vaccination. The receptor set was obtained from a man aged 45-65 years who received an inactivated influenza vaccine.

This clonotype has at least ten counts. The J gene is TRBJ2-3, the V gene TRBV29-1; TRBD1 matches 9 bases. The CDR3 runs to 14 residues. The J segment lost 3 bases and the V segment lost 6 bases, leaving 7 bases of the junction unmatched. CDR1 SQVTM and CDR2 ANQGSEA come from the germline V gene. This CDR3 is CSVRGQGNTDTQYF. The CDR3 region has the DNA TGCAGCGTGAGGGGACAGGGTAATACAGATACGCAGTATTTT.

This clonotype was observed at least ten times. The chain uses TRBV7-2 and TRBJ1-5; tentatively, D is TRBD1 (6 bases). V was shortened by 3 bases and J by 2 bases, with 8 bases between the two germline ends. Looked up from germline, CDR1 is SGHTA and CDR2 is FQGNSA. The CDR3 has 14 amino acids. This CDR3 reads CASSFRQGNQPQHF. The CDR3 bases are TGTGCCAGCAGCTTCCGACAGGGCAATCAGCCCCAGCATTTT.

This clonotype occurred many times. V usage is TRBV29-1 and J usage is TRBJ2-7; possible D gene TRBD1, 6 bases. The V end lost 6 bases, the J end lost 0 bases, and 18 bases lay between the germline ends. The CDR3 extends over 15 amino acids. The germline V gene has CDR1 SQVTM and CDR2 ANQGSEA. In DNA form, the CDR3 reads TGCAGCGTGGGGTGGTCAGGACAGTCCTCCTACGAGCAGTACTTC. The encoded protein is CSVGWSGQSSYEQYF.

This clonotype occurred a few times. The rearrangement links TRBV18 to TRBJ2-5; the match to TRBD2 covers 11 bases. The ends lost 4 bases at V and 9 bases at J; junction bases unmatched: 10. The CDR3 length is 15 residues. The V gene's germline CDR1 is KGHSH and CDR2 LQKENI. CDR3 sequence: CASSRTGTSGEAQYF. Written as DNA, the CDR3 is TGTGCCAGCTCACGCACCGGGACTAGCGGTGAGGCCCAGTACTTC.

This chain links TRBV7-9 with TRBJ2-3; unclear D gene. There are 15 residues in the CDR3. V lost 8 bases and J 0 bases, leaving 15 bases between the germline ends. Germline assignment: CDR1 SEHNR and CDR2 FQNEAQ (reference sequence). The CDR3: CASQRIKSSTDTQYF. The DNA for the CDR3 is TGTGCCAGCCAGAGGATCAAATCCAGCACAGATACGCAGTATTTT.

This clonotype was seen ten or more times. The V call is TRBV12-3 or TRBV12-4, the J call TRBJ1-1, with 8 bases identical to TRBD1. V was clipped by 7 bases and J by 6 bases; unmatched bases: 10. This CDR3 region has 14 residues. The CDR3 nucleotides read TGTGCCAGCACCTACGGGACAGGCGCCGCTGAAGCTTTCTTT. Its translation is CASTYGTGAAEAFF.

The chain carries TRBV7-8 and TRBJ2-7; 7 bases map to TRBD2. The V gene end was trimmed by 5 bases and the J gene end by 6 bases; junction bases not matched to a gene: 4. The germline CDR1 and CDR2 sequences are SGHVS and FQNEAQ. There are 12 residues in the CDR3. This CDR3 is CASSVLAFEQYF. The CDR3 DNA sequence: TGTGCCAGCAGCGTACTAGCGTTCGAGCAGTACTTC. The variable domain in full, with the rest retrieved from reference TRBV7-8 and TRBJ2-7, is GAGVSQSPRYKVAKRGQDVALRCDPISGHVSLFWYQQALGQGPEFLTYFQNEAQLDKSGLPSDRFFAERPEGSVSTLKIQRTQQEDSAVYLCASSVLAFEQYFGPGTRLTVT.

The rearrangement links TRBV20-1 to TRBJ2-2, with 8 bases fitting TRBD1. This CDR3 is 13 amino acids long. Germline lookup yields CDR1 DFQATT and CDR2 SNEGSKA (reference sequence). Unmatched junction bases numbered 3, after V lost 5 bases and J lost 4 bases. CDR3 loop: CSAGTGVTGELFF. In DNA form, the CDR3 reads TGCAGTGCTGGGACAGGTGTCACCGGGGAGCTGTTTTTT.

The CDR3 bases are TGTGCCAGCAGCTTAGACGACAGGGTAGCCCGCACGCAGTATTTT. The encoded protein is CASSLDDRVARTQYF. The chain combines TRBV7-2 with TRBJ2-3; 7 bases are shared with TRBD1. The CDR3 has 15 amino acids. The trim removed 1 base at V and 9 bases at J, leaving 10 bases unmatched. From germline, CDR1 is SGHTA and CDR2 FQGNSA.

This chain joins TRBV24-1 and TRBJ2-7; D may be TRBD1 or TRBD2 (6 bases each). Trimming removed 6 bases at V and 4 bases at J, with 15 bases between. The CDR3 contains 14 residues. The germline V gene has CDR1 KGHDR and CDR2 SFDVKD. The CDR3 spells CATSPRGGGYEQYF. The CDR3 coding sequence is TGTGCCACCAGTCCCCGTGGAGGGGGTTACGAGCAGTACTTC.

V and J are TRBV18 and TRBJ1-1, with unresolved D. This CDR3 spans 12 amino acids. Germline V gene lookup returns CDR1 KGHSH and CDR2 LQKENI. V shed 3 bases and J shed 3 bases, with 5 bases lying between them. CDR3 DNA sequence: TGTGCCAGCTCACCGGTGGACACTGAAGCTTTCTTT. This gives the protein CASSPVDTEAFF.

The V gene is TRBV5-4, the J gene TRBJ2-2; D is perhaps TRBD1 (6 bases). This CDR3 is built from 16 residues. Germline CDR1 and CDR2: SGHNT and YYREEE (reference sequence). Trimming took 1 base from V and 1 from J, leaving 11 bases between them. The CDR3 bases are TGTGCCAGCAGCTTGTGGATGGGACAGAACACCGGGGAGCTGTTTTTT. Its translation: CASSLWMGQNTGELFF.

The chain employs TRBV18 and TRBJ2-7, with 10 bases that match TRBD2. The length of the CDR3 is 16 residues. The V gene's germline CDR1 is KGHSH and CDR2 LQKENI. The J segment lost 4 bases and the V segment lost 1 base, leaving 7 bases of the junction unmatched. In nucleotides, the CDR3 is TGTGCCAGCTCACCACTTCGCCTAGCGGGAGCGTACGAGCAGTACTTC. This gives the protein CASSPLRLAGAYEQYF.

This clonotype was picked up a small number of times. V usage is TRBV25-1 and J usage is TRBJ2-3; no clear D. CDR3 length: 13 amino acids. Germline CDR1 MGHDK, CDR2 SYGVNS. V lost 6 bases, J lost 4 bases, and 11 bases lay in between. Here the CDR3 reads CASRSVAADTQYF. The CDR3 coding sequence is TGTGCCAGCAGAAGCGTCGCGGCAGATACGCAGTATTTT.

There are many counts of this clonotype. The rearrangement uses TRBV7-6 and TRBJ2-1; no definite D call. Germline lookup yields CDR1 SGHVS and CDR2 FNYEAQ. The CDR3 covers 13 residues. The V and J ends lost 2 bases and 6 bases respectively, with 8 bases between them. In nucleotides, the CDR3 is TGTGCCAGCAGCTTATCCTTAAGCAATGAGCAGTTCTTC. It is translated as CASSLSLSNEQFF.

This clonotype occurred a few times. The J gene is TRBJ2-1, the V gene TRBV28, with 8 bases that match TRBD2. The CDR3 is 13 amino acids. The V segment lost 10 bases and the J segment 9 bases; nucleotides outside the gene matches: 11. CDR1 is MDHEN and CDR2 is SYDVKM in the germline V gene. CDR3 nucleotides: TGTGCCACCCAGCGGGAGACATTCAGTGAGCAGTTCTTC. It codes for CATQRETFSEQFF.

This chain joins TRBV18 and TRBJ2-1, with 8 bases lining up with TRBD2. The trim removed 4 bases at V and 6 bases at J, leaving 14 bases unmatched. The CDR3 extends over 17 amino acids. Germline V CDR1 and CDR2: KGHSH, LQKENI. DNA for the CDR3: TGTGCCAGCTCACAGACTAGCGCGCCCTGGGGGGGCAATGAGCAGTTCTTC. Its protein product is CASSQTSAPWGGNEQFF.

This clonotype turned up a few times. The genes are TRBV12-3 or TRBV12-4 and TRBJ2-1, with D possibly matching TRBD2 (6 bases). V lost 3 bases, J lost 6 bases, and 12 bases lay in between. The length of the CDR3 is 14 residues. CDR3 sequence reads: CASSFGGVRNEQFF. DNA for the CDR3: TGTGCCAGCAGTTTCGGGGGAGTCCGCAATGAGCAGTTCTTC.

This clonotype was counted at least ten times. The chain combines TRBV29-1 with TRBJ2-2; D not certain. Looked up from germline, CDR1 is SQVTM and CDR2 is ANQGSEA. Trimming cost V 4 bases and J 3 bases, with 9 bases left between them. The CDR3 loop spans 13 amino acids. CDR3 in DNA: TGCAGCGTTGTAGCCGGTGACACCGGGGAGCTGTTTTTT. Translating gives CSVVAGDTGELFF.

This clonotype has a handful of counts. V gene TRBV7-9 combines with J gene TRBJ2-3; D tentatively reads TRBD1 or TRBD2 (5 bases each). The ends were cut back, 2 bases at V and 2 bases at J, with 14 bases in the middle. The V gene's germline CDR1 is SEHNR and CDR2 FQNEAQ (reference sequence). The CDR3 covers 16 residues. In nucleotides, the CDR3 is TGTGCCAGCAGCTTAATATCCGGGGACCCCACAGATACGCAGTATTTT. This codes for CASSLISGDPTDTQYF. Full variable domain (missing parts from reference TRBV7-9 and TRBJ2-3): DTGVSQNPRHKITKRGQNVTFRCDPISEHNRLYWYRQTLGQGPEFLTYFQNEAQLEKSRLLSDRFSAERPKGSFSTLEIQRTEQGDSAMYLCASSLISGDPTDTQYFGPGTRLTVL.

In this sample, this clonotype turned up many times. The CDR3, as DNA: TGTGCCAGCAGTGACCCATTTGGGACCCCGTTCTACAATGAGCAGTTCTTC. Translation gives CASSDPFGTPFYNEQFF. This chain links TRBV2 with TRBJ2-1; perhaps D is TRBD1 or TRBD2 (5 bases each). The CDR3 contains 17 residues. Germline-derived CDR1 and CDR2 are SNHLY and FYNNEI. V lost 3 bases, J lost 3 bases, and 18 bases lay in between.